This TCR beta chain was captured by sequencing in a study of CD8+CD57+ T cells in acquired aplastic anemia. Study at large: DNA per sorted CD4+ or CD8+ sample ranged roughly 0.17 to 27.4 ug, averaging around 3.2 ug.

Comments on this clonotype: Its antigen remains unidentified.

Study observations and caveats: Statistical testing detected no significant gap in CD8+ Simpson's diversity between patients and controls.

Researchers used genomic DNA as the template to profile TCR beta VDJ and CDR3. TCRdb reprocessed the reads with MiXCR, giving one entry per CDR3 protein. There are tens of thousands of distinct CDR3 sequences in the sample; under 80% occur only once, and 59% lies in the top ten. Those patients picked for sequencing had displayed CD8+CD57+ cell expansion on flow cytometry. All patients had severe acquired aplastic anemia. Germline V gene data show CDR1 as LNHNV and CDR2 as YYDKDF (reference sequence). This CDR3 has 15 residues. The V gene lost 0 bases and the J gene lost 6 bases, with 12 bases spanning the gap.

The sequenced material came from sorted CD4+, CD8+, or CD8+CD57+ T cells (not recorded which) from PBMCs. V usage is TRBV15 and J usage is TRBJ1-5; D ambiguous. The sequence came from a human donor with aplastic anemia. CDR3 region: CATSRENQYGQPQHF. The CDR3 region has the DNA TGTGCCACCAGCAGAGAGAATCAGTACGGTCAGCCCCAGCATTTT.